This T cell receptor (beta chain) emerged from a study of blood T cell repertoires in COVID-19 (dated by TCRdb to about 2020). Broadly, across the study: Samples covering the acute and convalescent phases of COVID-19 were provided by collaborators in the United States, Italy and Spain. The sample metadata nearly always contained a de-identified subject ID, COVID-19 status, age in years and sex. Subjects who had been exposed to COVID-19, were actively infected with it, or had recovered from it provided the deeply sampled blood TCRbeta repertoires that made up the dataset. The samples were drawn from two sources: the first 160 participants of the ongoing ImmuneRACE study, and 1,254 subjects contributed by 6 global collaborators. The repertoires were released in a freely available public database meant as a resource for research on the immune response to SARS-CoV-2. Where available, HLA class I and class II types were taken from metadata supplied by the sample provider and were not determined by assay-based typing. The material from the prospective study consisted of cDNA or gDNA derived from T cells, B-cell-depleted T cells, or PBMCs. Points the paper makes about the study in general: How much clinical and demographic metadata was included differed by source and by participant, and the metadata was provided uncurated.

The collaborating institutions used their own protocols to collect whole blood in K2EDTA tubes. For TCRbeta analysis, collaborator samples were shipped as frozen whole blood, as isolated PBMCs, or as DNA extracted from either sample type. The germline V gene (reference sequence) gives CDR1 as SGHNT and CDR2 as YYREEE. From V the trimming removes 5 bases and from J it removes 3 bases, while the gene matches leave 11 bases of the junction unaccounted for. The CDR3 numbers 17 residues from cysteine through phenylalanine. Just the 51-base CDR3 DNA is kept, in frame starting at base 1. The immunoSEQ Assay, a bias-controlled multiplex PCR, was used to amplify TCRbeta CDR3 regions from genomic DNA. Per the original workflow: The number of nucleated cells in each sample was estimated from the amplification of reference gene primers within the assay. To quantify the absolute abundance of each unique TCRbeta CDR3 rearrangement, sequence reads were collapsed and filtered. Productive Simpson clonality was computed per sample as the square root of Simpson's diversity index over productive rearrangements. Entries here come from immuneACCESS through TCRdb and include only in-frame sequences with V and J called. Some clones fail to appear in such tables; in the studies checked, an unresolved V gene covers under half of the shortfall, and the cause of the remainder is unknown. That table gives V, J and clone size, and the DNA gave D and trimming. Across this sample there are approximately 240,000 clones, with 83% seen only once. More than 5.5% of the sample comes from the top ten.

As for this clone: The antigen this receptor binds is unknown. No quality values exist for individual bases; no much larger clone is one base distant.

The chain is assembled from TRBV5-4 and TRBJ1-1; TRBD1 fits 12 bases in the junction. This receptor was identified in a human donor in a cohort sampled during active COVID-19. The sequencing input was peripheral blood. The DNA sequence is as follows: TGTGCCAGCAGACAGCCTCCGGGACAGGGGGCCGACACTGAAGCTTTCTTT. The encoded protein is CASRQPPGQGADTEAFF.